The source of this TCR beta chain is a study of a mutant IDH1 vaccine in newly diagnosed glioma (dated by TCRdb to the early 2020s). Regarding the research as a whole: Vaccination began 4-6 weeks after radiotherapy alone, or alongside temozolomide cycles in the chemotherapy-containing groups. Of the approximately 35 treated patients, roughly 60% were male and approximately 38% were female, and a mean age of roughly 37 years was recorded. Before enrollment, patients had received standard therapy of radiotherapy alone, temozolomide alone, or radiochemotherapy with temozolomide; most received the combination. The week-35 safety follow-up was designated visit V12, and the week-47 end of study was designated visit V13. Peripheral blood was collected at six visits: V03 (baseline), V05, V07, V10, V12 and V13. Longitudinal TCRB deep sequencing was done for 25 to 30 treated patients, wherever samples were available for exploratory analyses. What the study reported, not specific to this receptor: Vaccine-induced immune responses across multiple MHC alleles were detected in approximately 94% of patients. Availability determined which PBMC samples were chosen for TCRB deep sequencing. It was noted by the authors that analyses of patient blood samples could not be reproduced owing to sample limitations. Changes in the top peripheral T cell clonotypes picked up by TCRB sequencing did not appear to be linked to pseudoprogression.

The CDR3 sequence holds 14 residues, the cysteine and phenylalanine included. The DNA shown is the 42-base CDR3, in frame from base 1. V is pruned by 8 bases and J by 4 bases, leaving 8 bases of the junction without a gene match. The germline V gene (reference sequence) gives CDR1 as WNHNN and CDR2 as SYGVQD. The time point tag for this specimen amounts to: week 35, safety follow-up. Every vaccine dose consisted of 300 ug of a 20-mer mutant IDH1 peptide in Montanide, administered subcutaneously together with topical imiquimod. Across visits V03 through V10, patients got a total of eight vaccinations, given in weeks 1, 3, 5, 7, 11, 15, 19 and 23. The donors had newly diagnosed IDH1-mutant astrocytomas of WHO grade 3 or 4 that showed loss of nuclear ATRX. The samples were drawn from NOA16, a multicentre, single-arm, open-label phase I trial in Germany that tested a mutant IDH1 peptide vaccine in humans for the first time. The DNeasy Blood and Tissue Kit was used to extract genomic DNA from EDTA blood for TCRB sequencing.

The library was produced with the immunoSEQ multiplex PCR assay. Following the manufacturer's protocol, the hsTCRB Kit was used to amplify rearranged TCR beta chain sequences. An Illumina MiSeq was used to sequence the TCRB libraries. The study's own analysis went as follows. The kit vendor's proprietary platform handled demultiplexing, trimming and gene mapping. Sourced from immuneACCESS, this table was stored by TCRdb with only in-frame sequences that have V and J called. A share of the clones is absent; for the studies checked, an unresolved V gene accounts for under half, and the remainder has no known explanation. V and J calls and clone size are as listed in that table; D and trimming were resolved from the DNA. In this sample the table shows tens of thousands of clones, approximately 92% of which occur a single time. Approximately 2.5% of the sample is held by the ten biggest clonotypes. For this clone: This clone's antigen is unknown. No much larger clonotype is one base removed from it; base qualities were not supplied.

The source is a man in his fifties with glioma. This material consisted of PBMCs, taken from a glioma patient whose treatment included an IDH1 peptide vaccine. The rearranged chain carries TRBV10-1 and TRBJ2-3, with 8 bases matching TRBD2. The base sequence is TGCGCCAGCGGTCAAGCGGGAGTAGCAGATACGCAGTATTTT. Translated, it reads CASGQAGVADTQYF.